Sequencing of this T cell receptor beta chain was carried out in a study of OX40 agonist ivuxolimab in advanced cancers. Study context: Age averaged 60 years (range 23 to 79), and more than 80% were male.

The CDR3 totals 17 residues. Germline values: CDR1 SGDLS, CDR2 YYNGEE. Germline trimming cut 3 bases from V and 6 bases from J; bases unmatched to any gene: 9. Exclusion applied to patients with autoimmune disease history or systemic immunosuppression. The repertoire was sequenced with immunoSEQ multiplex PCR; TCRdb's copy has only in-frame clones and lacks some. The top ten hold around 4% of the sample, which has some 16,000 clones, 75% to 90% seen once. The sequence was obtained from an adult with an advanced solid tumor such as melanoma, head and neck, liver or kidney cancer. The sequences come from CD4+ or CD8+ T cells sorted from blood, collected in a trial of the OX40 agonist ivuxolimab. This chain links TRBV9 with TRBJ2-1; 13 nucleotides line up with TRBD2. The CDR3 is CASSGGTSGTRRNEQFF. The CDR3 nucleotides are TGTGCCAGCAGCGGAGGGACTAGCGGGACCAGACGCAATGAGCAGTTCTTC.